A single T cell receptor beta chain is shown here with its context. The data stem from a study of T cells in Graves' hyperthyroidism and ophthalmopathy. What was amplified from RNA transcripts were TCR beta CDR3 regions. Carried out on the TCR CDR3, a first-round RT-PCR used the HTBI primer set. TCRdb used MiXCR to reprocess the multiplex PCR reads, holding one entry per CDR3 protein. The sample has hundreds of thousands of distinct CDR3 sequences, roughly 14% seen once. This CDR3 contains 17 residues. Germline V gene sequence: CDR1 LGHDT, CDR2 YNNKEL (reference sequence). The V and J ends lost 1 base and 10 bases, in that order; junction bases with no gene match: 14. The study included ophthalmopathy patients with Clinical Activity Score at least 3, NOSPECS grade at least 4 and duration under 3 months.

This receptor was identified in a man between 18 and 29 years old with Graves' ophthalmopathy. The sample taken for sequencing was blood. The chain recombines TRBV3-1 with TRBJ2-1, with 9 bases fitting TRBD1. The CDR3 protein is CASSQGSPGQGFVEQFF. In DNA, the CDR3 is TGTGCCAGCAGCCAAGGTTCTCCGGGACAGGGCTTTGTAGAGCAGTTCTTC.